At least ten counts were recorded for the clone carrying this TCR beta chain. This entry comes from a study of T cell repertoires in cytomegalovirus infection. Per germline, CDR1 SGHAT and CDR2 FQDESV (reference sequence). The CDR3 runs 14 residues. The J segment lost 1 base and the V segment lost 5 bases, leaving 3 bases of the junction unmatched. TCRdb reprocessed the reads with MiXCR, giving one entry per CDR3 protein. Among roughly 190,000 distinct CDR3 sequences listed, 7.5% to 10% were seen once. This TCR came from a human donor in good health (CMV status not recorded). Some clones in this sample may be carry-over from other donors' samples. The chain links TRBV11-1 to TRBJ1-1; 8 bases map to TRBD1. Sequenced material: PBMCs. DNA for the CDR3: TGTGCCAGCAGCCTCGACAGGGGGAACACTGAAGCTTTCTTT. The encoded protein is CASSLDRGNTEAFF.